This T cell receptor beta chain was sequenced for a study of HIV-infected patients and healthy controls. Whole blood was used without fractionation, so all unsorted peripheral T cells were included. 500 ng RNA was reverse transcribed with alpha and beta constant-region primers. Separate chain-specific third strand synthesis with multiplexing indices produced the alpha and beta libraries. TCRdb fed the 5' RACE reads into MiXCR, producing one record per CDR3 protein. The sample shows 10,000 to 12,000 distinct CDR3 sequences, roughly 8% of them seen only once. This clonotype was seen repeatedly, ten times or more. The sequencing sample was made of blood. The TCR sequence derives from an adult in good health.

Here the CDR3 DNA reads TGTGCCAGCAGCTGGGGCTCCGGGACTAGCGGGATCAATGAGCAGTTCTTC. Translating gives CASSWGSGTSGINEQFF. The chain recombines TRBV11-3 with TRBJ2-1; 13 bases align to TRBD2. Germline values: CDR1 SGHNT, CDR2 YENEEA. The CDR3 runs to 17 residues. Germline trimming cut 4 bases from V and 6 bases from J; bases unmatched to any gene: 9.